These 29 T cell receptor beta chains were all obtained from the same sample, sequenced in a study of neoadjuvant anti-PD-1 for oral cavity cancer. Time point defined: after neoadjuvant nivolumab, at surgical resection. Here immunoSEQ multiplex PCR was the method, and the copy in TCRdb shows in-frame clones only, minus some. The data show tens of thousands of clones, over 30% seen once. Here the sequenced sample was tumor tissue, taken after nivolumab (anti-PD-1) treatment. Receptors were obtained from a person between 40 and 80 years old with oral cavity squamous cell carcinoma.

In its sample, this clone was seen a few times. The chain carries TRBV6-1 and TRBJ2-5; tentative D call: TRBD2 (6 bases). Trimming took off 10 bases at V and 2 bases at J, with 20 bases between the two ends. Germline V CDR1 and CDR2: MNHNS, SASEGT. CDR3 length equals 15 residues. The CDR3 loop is CATGPGVGGQETQYF. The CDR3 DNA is TGTGCCACCGGGCCCGGGGTGGGAGGACAAGAGACCCAGTACTTC.

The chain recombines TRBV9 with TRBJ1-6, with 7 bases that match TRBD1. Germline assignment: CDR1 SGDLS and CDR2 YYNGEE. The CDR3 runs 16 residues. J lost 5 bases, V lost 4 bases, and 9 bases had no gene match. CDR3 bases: TGTGCCAGCAGCCTTGAAGGGGGACAGCATAATTCACCCCTCCACTTT. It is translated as CASSLEGGQHNSPLHF.

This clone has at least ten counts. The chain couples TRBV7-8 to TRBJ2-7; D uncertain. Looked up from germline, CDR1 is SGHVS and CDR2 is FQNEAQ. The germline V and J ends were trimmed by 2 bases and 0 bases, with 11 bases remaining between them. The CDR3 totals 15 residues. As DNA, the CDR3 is TGTGCCAGCAGCTTACGGAAGCGTGGCTCCTACGAGCAGTACTTC. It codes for CASSLRKRGSYEQYF. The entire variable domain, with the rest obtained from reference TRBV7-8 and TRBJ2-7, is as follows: GAGVSQSPRYKVAKRGQDVALRCDPISGHVSLFWYQQALGQGPEFLTYFQNEAQLDKSGLPSDRFFAERPEGSVSTLKIQRTQQEDSAVYLCASSLRKRGSYEQYFGPGTRLTVT.

CDR3 bases: TGTGCCAGCAGCCCCGTGCCCGGGGAGCTGTTTTTT. It codes for CASSPVPGELFF. V usage is TRBV11-2 and J usage is TRBJ2-2; D remains ambiguous. In germline, CDR1 is SGHAT, CDR2 FQNNGV. The CDR3 length is 12 residues. V was shortened by 5 bases and J by 6 bases, with 7 bases between the two germline ends. Drawing the rest from reference TRBV11-2 and TRBJ2-2, the complete variable domain is EAGVAQSPRYKIIEKRQSVAFWCNPISGHATLYWYQQILGQGPKLLIQFQNNGVVDDSQLPKDRFSAERLKGVDSTLKIQPAKLEDSAVYLCASSPVPGELFFGEGSRLTVL.

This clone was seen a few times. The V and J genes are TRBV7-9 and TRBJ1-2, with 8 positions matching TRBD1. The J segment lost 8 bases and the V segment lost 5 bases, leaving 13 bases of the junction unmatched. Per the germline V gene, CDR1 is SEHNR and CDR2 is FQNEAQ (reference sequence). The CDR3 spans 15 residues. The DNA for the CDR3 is TGTGCCAGCAGCCGGACAGGGATCTTACGGTACGGCTACACCTTC. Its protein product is CASSRTGILRYGYTF. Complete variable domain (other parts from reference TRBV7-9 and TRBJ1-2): DTGVSQNPRHKITKRGQNVTFRCDPISEHNRLYWYRQTLGQGPEFLTYFQNEAQLEKSRLLSDRFSAERPKGSFSTLEIQRTEQGDSAMYLCASSRTGILRYGYTFGSGTRLTVV.

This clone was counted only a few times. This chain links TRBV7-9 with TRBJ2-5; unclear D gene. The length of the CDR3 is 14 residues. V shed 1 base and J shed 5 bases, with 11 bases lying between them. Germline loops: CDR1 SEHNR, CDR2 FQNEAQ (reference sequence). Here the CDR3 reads CASSLGPLSETQYF. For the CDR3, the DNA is TGTGCCAGCAGCTTAGGGCCACTCTCGGAGACCCAGTACTTC.

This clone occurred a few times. The chain's CDR3 is CAWTGGTTEAFF. The CDR3, as DNA: TGTGCCTGGACGGGGGGTACCACTGAAGCTTTCTTT. J is TRBJ1-1 and V is TRBV30, with D tentatively TRBD1 (5 bases). The germline V and J ends were trimmed by 4 bases and 4 bases, with 10 bases remaining between them. Germline CDR1 reads GTSNPN; CDR2 reads SVGIG (reference sequence). This CDR3 comprises 12 residues.

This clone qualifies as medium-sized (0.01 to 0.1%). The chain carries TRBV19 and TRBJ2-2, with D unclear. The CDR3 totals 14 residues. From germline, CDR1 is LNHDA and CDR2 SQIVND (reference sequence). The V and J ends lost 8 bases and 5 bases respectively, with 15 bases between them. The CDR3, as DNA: TGTGCCAGTCATCGTGGCTCATGGACCGGGGAGCTGTTTTTT. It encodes CASHRGSWTGELFF. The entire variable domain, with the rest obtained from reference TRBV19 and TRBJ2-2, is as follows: DGGITQSPKYLFRKEGQNVTLSCEQNLNHDAMYWYRQDPGQGLRLIYYSQIVNDFQKGDIAEGYSVSREKKESFPLTVTSAQKNPTAFYLCASHRGSWTGELFFGEGSRLTVL.

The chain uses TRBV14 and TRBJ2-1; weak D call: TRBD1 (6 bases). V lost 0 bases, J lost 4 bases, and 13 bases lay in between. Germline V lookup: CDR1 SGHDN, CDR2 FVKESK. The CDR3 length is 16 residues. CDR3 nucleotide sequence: TGTGCCAGCAGCCAAGATAGGGGGTTCACTTACAATGAGCAGTTCTTC. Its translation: CASSQDRGFTYNEQFF. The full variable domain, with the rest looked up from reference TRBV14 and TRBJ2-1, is EAGVTQFPSHSVIEKGQTVTLRCDPISGHDNLYWYRRVMGKEIKFLLHFVKESKQDESGMPNNRFLAERTGGTYSTLKVQPAELEDSGVYFCASSQDRGFTYNEQFFGPGTRLTVL.

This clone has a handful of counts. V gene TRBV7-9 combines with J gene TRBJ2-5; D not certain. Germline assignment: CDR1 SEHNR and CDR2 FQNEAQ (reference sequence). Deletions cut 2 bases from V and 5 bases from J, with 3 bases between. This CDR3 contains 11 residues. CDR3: CASSLSETQYF. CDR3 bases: TGTGCCAGCAGCTTATCGGAGACCCAGTACTTC.

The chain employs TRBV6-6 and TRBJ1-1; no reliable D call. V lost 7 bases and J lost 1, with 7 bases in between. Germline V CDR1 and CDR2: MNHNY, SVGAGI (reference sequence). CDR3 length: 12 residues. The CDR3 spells CASTVRNTEAFF. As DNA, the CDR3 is TGTGCCAGCACTGTGCGGAACACTGAAGCTTTCTTT.

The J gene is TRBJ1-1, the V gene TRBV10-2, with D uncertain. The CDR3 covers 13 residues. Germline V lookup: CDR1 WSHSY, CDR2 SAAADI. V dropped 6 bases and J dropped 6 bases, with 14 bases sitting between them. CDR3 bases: TGCGCCAGCAGCACCTCGCGCCGCGCTGAAGCTTTCTTT. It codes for CASSTSRRAEAFF.

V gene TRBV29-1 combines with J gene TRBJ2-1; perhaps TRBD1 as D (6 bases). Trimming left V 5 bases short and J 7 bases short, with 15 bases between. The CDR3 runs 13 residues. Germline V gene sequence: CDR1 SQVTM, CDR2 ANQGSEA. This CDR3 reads CSVSGTPLNEQFF. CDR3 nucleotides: TGCAGCGTTTCCGGGACACCTTTAAATGAGCAGTTCTTC.

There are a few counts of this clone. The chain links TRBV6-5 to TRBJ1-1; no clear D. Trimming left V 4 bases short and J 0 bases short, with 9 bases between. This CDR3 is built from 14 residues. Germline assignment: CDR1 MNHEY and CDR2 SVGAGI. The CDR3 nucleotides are TGTGCCAGCAGTTCAGCGGAGTTGAACACTGAAGCTTTCTTT. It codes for CASSSAELNTEAFF.

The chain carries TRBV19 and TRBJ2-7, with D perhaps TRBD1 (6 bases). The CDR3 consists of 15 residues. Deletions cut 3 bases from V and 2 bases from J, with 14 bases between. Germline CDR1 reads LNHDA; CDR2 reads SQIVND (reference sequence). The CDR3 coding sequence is TGTGCCAGTAGTATTTCCCCCCAGGGGACCTACGAGCAGTACTTC. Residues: CASSISPQGTYEQYF.

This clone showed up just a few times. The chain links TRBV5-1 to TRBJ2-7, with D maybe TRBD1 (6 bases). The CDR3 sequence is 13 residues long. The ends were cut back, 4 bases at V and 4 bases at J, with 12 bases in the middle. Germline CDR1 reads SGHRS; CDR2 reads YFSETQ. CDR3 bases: TGCGCCAGCAGCCGGGTGGGACAATACGAGCAGTACTTC. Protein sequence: CASSRVGQYEQYF.

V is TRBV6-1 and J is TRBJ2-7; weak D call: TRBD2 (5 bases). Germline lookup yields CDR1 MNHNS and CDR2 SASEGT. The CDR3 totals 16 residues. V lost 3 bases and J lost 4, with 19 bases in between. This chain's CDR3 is CASSDDGGSPSYEQYF. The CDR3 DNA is TGTGCCAGCAGTGACGATGGAGGAAGCCCTTCATACGAGCAGTACTTC.

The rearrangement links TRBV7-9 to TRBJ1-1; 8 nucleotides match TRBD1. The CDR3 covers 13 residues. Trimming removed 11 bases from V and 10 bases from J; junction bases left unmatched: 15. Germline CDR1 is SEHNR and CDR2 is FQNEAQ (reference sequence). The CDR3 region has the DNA TGTGCCGGCCGTAGAGGACAGGGAGTAGGAGCTTTCTTT. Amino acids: CAGRRGQGVGAFF.

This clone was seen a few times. CDR3 residues: CASSAGLADQETQYF. CDR3 coding DNA: TGTGCCAGTAGTGCGGGACTAGCGGACCAAGAGACCCAGTACTTC. The genes are TRBV19 and TRBJ2-5, with 11 bases fitting TRBD2. This CDR3 is built from 15 residues. Trimming at V came to 5 bases and at J to 0 bases, leaving 2 bases not matched to a gene. The V gene's germline CDR1 is LNHDA and CDR2 SQIVND (reference sequence).

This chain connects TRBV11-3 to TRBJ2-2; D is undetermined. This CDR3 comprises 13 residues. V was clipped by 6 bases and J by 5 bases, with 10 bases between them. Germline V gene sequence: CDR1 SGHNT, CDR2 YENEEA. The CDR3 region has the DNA TGTGCCAGCAGGGGTGAATGGACCGGGGAGCTGTTTTTT. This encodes CASRGEWTGELFF.

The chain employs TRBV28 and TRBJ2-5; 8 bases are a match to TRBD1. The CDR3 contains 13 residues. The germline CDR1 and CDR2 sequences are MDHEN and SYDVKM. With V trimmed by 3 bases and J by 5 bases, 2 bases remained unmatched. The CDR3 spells CASSFGTGETQYF. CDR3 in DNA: TGTGCCAGCAGTTTCGGGACAGGCGAGACCCAGTACTTC.

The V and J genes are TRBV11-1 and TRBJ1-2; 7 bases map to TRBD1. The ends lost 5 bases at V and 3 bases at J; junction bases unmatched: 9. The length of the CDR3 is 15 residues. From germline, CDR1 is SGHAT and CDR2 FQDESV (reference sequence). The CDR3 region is CASSLTGEFDYGYTF. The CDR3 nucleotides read TGTGCCAGCAGCCTCACAGGGGAATTTGACTATGGCTACACCTTC.

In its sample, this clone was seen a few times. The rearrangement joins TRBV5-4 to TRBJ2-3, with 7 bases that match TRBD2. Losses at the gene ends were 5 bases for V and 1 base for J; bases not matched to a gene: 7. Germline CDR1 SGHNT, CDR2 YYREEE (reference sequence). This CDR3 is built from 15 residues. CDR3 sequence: CASRGRTRGTDTQYF. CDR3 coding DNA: TGTGCCAGCAGGGGTCGGACTAGAGGCACAGATACGCAGTATTTT.

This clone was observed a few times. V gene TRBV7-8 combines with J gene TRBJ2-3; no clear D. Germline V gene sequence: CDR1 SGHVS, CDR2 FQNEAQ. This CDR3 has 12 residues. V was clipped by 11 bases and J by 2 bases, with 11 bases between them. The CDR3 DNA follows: TGTGCCTCCCGCCTTTTCACAGATACGCAGTATTTT. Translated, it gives CASRLFTDTQYF. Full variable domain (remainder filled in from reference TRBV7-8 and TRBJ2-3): GAGVSQSPRYKVAKRGQDVALRCDPISGHVSLFWYQQALGQGPEFLTYFQNEAQLDKSGLPSDRFFAERPEGSVSTLKIQRTQQEDSAVYLCASRLFTDTQYFGPGTRLTVL.

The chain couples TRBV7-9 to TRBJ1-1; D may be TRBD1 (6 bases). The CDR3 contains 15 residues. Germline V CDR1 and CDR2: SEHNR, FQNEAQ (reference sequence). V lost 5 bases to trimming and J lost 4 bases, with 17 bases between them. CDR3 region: CASSNQQGFGTEAFF. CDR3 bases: TGTGCCAGCAGCAACCAACAGGGATTCGGCACTGAAGCTTTCTTT.

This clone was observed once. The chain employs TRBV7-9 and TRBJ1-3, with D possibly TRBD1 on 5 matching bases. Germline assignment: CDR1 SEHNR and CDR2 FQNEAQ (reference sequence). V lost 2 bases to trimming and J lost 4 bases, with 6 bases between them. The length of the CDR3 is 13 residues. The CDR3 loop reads CASSLRQGNTIYF. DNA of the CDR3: TGTGCCAGCAGCTTACGACAGGGAAACACCATATATTTT.

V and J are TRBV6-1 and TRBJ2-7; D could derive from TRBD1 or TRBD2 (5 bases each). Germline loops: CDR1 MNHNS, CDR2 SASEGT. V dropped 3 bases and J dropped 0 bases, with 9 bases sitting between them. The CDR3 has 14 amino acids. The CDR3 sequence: CASSEGDASYEQYF. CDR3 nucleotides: TGTGCCAGCAGTGAGGGGGACGCCTCCTACGAGCAGTACTTC.

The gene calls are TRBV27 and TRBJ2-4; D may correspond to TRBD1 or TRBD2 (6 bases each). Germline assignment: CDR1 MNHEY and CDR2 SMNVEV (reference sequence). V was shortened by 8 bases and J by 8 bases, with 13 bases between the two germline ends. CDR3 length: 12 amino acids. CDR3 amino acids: CASWGARDIQYF. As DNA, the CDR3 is TGTGCCAGCTGGGGGGCGCGGGACATTCAGTACTTC.

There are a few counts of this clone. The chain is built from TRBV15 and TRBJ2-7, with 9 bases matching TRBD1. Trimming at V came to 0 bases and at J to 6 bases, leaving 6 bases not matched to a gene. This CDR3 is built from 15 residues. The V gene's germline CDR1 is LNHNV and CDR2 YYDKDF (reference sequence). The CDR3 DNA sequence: TGTGCCACCAGCAGAGATGACAGGGGGTTTGCCGAGCAGTACTTC. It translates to CATSRDDRGFAEQYF.